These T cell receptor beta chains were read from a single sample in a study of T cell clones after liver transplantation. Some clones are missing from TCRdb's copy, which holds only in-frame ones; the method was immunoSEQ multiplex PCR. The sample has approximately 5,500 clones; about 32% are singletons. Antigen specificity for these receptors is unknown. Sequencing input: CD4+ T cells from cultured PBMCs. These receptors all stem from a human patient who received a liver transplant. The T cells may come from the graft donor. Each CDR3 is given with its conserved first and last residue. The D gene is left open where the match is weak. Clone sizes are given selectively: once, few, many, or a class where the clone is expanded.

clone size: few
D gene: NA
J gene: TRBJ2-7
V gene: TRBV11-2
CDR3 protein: CASSSQVPYEQYF
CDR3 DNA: TGTGCCAGCAGCTCCCAGGTCCCCTACGAGCAGTACTTC

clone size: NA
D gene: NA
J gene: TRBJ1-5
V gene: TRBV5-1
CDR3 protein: CASSLAGNQPQHF
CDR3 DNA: TGCGCCAGCAGCTTGGCCGGCAATCAGCCCCAGCATTTT

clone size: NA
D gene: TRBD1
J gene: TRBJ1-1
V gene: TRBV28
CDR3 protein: CASSSGGARDTEAFF
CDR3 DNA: TGTGCCAGCAGTTCAGGGGGCGCCAGGGACACTGAAGCTTTCTTT

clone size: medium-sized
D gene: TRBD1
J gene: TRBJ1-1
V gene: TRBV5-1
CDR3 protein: CASSLGTGLMNTEAFF
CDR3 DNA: TGCGCCAGCAGCTTGGGGACAGGCCTCATGAACACTGAAGCTTTCTTT

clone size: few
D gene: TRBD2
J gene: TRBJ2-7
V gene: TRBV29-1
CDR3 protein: CSVAGASYEQYF
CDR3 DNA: TGCAGCGTAGCGGGAGCTAGCTACGAGCAGTACTTC

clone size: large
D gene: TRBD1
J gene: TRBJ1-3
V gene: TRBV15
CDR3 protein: CATSRDDRGPGNTIYF
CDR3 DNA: TGTGCCACCAGCAGGGACGACAGGGGGCCTGGAAACACCATATATTTT

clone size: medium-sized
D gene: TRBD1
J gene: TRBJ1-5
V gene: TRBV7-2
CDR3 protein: CASSLVGTGSQPQHF
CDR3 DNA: TGTGCCAGCAGCTTAGTCGGGACAGGGAGTCAGCCCCAGCATTTT

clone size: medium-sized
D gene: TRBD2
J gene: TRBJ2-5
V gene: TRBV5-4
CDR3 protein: CASSLGGGRETQYF
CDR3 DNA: TGTGCCAGCAGCTTGGGCGGGGGTCGGGAGACCCAGTACTTC

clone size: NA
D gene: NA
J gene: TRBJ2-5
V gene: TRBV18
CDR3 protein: CASSRGETQYF
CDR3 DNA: TGTGCCAGCTCTCGGGGAGAGACCCAGTACTTC

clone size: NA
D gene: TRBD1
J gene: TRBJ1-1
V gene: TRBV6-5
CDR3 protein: CATLRTGGTEAFF
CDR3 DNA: TGTGCCACCCTCAGGACAGGAGGTACTGAAGCTTTCTTT

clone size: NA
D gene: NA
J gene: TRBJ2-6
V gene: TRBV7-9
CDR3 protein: CASSPRRYHDKSRANVLTF
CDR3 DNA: TGTGCCAGCAGCCCAAGAAGATACCATGACAAAAGTCGGGCCAACGTCCTGACTTTC

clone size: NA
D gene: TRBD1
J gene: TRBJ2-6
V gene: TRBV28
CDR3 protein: CASSGHRGRRVAGANVLTF
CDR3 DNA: TGTGCCAGCAGTGGGCACAGGGGGCGACGGGTTGCTGGGGCCAACGTCCTGACTTTC

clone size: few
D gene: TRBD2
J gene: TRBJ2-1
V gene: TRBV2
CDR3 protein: CASSYSPVGRVNEQFF
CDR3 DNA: TGTGCCAGCAGTTACTCGCCGGTCGGGAGGGTAAATGAGCAGTTCTTC

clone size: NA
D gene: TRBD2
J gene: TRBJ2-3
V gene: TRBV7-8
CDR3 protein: CASSPTSRGLSDTQYF
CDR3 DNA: TGTGCCAGCAGCCCGACTAGCCGGGGGTTATCAGATACGCAGTATTTT

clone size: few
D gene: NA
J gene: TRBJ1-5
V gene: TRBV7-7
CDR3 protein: CASSPRGAPPNQPQHF
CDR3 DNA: TGTGCCAGCAGCCCAAGGGGCGCACCACCTAATCAGCCCCAGCATTTT

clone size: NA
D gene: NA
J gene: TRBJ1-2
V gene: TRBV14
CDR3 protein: CASSQGKGNYGYTF
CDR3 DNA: TGTGCCAGCAGCCAAGGGAAGGGAAACTATGGCTACACCTTC

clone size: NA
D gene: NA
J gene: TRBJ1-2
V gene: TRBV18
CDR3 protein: CASSPGAGYGYTF
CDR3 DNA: TGTGCCAGCTCACCAGGGGCGGGCTATGGCTACACCTTC

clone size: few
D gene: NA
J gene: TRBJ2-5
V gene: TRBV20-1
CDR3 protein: CSARQVWAQYF
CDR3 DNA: TGCAGTGCTAGACAGGTTTGGGCCCAGTACTTC

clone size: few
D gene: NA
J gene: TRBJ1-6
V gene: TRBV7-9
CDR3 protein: CASSRDGLRSPLHF
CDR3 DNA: TGTGCCAGCAGCCGAGACGGTTTGCGATCACCCCTCCACTTT

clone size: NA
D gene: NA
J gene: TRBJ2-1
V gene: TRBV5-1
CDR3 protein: CASSLAWPLSYNEQFF
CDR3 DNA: TGCGCCAGCAGCTTGGCCTGGCCTCTCTCCTACAATGAGCAGTTCTTC

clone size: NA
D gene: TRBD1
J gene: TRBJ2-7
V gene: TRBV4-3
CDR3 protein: CASSGRYRGRYEQYF
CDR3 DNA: TGCGCCAGCAGCGGGCGTTACAGGGGCCGCTACGAGCAGTACTTC

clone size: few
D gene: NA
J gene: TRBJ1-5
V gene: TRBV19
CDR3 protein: CASSPHLLIYQPQHF
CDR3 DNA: TGTGCCAGTAGTCCCCATCTACTGATCTATCAGCCCCAGCATTTT

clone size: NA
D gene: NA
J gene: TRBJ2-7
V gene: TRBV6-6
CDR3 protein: CASSYSQGFDEQYF
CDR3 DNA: TGTGCCAGCAGTTACTCGCAGGGATTTGACGAGCAGTACTTC

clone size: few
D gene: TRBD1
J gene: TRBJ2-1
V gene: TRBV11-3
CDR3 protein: CASSARDRGLLRNEQFF
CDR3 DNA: TGTGCCAGCAGCGCCCGGGACAGGGGACTTTTACGCAATGAGCAGTTCTTC

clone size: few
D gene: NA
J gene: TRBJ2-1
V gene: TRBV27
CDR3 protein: CASSLSSNRIHNEQFF
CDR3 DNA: TGTGCCAGCAGTTTATCCTCAAACCGTATTCACAATGAGCAGTTCTTC

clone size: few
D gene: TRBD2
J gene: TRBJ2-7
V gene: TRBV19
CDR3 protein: CASSRTGGPSEQYF
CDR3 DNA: TGTGCCAGTAGTCGGACGGGAGGGCCTAGCGAGCAGTACTTC

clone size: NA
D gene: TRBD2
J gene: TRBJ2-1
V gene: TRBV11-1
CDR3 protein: CASSLVGLAGLYNEQFF
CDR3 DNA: TGTGCCAGCAGCTTGGTAGGCCTAGCGGGACTTTACAATGAGCAGTTCTTC

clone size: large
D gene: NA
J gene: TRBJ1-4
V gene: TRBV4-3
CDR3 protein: CASSQSMSRWTEKLFF
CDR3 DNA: TGCGCCAGCAGCCAAAGCATGTCGCGTTGGACCGAAAAACTGTTTTTT

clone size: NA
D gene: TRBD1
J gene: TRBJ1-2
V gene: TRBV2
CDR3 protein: CASRQLFQDRHGHGYTF
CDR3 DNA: TGTGCCAGCAGACAGCTTTTTCAGGACAGGCATGGGCATGGCTACACCTTC

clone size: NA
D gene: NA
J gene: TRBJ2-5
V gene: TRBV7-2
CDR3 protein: CASSLVGVGEQYF
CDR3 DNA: TGTGCCAGCAGCTTGGTAGGGGTCGGAGAGCAGTACTTC

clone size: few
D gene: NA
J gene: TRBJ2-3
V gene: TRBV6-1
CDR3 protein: CASSDRPRTQYF
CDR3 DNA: TGTGCCAGCAGTGACAGACCCAGGACGCAGTATTTT

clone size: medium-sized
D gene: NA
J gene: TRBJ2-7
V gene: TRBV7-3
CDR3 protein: CASSPGPPGEQYF
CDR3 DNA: TGTGCCAGCAGCCCCGGCCCCCCTGGGGAGCAGTACTTC

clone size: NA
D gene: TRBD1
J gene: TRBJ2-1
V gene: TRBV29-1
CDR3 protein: CSGGGGQGAYNEQFF
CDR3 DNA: TGCAGCGGGGGAGGGGGACAGGGGGCCTACAATGAGCAGTTCTTC

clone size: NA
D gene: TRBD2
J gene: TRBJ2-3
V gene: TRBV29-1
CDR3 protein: CSVVLAGPSTDTQYF
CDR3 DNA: TGCAGCGTCGTTTTAGCGGGGCCCAGCACAGATACGCAGTATTTT

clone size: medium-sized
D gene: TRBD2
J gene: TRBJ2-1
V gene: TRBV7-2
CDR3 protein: CASSLAGESKYEQFF
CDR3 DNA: TGTGCCAGCAGCCTAGCGGGAGAGTCGAAGTATGAGCAGTTCTTC

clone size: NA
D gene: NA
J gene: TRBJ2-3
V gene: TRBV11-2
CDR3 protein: CASSSSTASLTNTQYF
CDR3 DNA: TGTGCCAGCAGCAGCTCGACAGCGTCTCTCACAAATACGCAGTATTTT

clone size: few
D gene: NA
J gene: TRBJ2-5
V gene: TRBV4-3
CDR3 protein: CASSQVDFQETQYF
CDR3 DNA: TGCGCCAGCAGCCAAGTGGACTTTCAAGAGACCCAGTACTTC

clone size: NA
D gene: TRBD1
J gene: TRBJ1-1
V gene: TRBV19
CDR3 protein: CASSRRGRLVLEVNTEAFF
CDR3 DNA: TGTGCCAGTAGTAGGAGGGGGCGCTTGGTCTTAGAGGTGAACACTGAAGCTTTCTTT

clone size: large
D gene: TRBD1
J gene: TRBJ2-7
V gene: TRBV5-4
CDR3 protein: CASSPLGTGRYEQYF
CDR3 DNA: TGTGCCAGCAGCCCACTCGGGACAGGGCGCTACGAGCAGTACTTC

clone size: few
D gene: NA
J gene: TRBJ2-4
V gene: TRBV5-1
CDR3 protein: CASSSLQGGNIQYF
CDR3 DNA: TGCGCCAGCAGCAGTTTACAGGGGGGGAACATTCAGTACTTC

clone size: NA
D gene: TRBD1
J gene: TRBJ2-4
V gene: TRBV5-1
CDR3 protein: CASSLLTGGGKNIQYF
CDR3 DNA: TGCGCCAGCAGCTTGTTGACAGGGGGCGGCAAAAACATTCAGTACTTC

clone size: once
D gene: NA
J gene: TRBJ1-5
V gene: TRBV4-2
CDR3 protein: CASSQGITGFQPQHF
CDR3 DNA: TGTGCCAGCAGCCAAGGGATAACAGGGTTTCAGCCCCAGCATTTT

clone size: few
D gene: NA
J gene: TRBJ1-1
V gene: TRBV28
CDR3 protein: CALRGWGTEAFF
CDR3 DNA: TGCGCGCTAAGGGGGTGGGGCACTGAAGCTTTCTTT

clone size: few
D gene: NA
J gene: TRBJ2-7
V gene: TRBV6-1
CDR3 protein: CASSEGRTYEQYF
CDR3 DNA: TGTGCCAGCAGTGAAGGGCGGACCTACGAGCAGTACTTC

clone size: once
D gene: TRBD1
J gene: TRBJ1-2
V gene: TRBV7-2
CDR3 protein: CASSADRVFGYTF
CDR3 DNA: TGTGCCAGCAGCGCGGACAGGGTGTTTGGCTACACCTTC

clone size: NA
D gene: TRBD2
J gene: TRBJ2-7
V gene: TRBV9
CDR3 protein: CASSGGSGRGSYEQYF
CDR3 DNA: TGTGCCAGCAGCGGGGGTAGCGGGAGGGGCTCCTACGAGCAGTACTTC

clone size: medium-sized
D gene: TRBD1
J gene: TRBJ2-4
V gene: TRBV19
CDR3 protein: CASSDRRTGGTKNIQYF
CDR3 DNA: TGTGCCAGTAGTGACCGCAGGACAGGGGGAACCAAAAACATTCAGTACTTC

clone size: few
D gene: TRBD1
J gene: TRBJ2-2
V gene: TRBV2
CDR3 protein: CASSRQGANTGELFF
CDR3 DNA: TGTGCCAGCAGTAGACAGGGAGCGAACACCGGGGAGCTGTTTTTT

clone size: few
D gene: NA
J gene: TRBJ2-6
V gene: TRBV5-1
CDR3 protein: CASSLRQDLTGANVLTF
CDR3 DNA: TGCGCCAGCAGCTTGCGACAGGATTTAACTGGGGCCAACGTCCTGACTTTC

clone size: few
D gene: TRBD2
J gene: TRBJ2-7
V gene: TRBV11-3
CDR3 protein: CASSRGRAHEQYF
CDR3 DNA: TGTGCCAGCAGTCGCGGGAGGGCCCACGAGCAGTACTTC

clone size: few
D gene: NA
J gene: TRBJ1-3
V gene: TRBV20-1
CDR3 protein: CSARAGNTIYF
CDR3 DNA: TGCAGTGCTAGGGCGGGAAACACCATATATTTT